The 16 T cell receptor beta chains reported below all come from one sample, sequenced in a study of cytomegalovirus exposure and HLA in healthy donors. The PCR contained 60 Vbeta and 13 Jbeta primers. TCRdb keeps only in-frame clones here, not all; method: immunoSEQ multiplex PCR. The data hold 180,000 or so clones, with 80% observed a single time. Source material: PBMCs. The receptors derive from a girl aged 5 to 17 in good health and CMV-seropositive.

The chain carries TRBV6-1 and TRBJ1-2; TRBD1 aligns across 7 bases. The J segment lost 4 bases and the V segment lost 4 bases, leaving 12 bases of the junction unmatched. The CDR3 is made up of 16 amino acids. Per germline, CDR1 MNHNS and CDR2 SASEGT. DNA of the CDR3: TGTGCCAGCAGTGCCTATTCGACAGGGATTGGCTATGGCTACACCTTC. Encoded protein: CASSAYSTGIGYGYTF.

V usage is TRBV27 and J usage is TRBJ2-3; no firm D call. CDR1 is MNHEY and CDR2 is SMNVEV in the germline V gene (reference sequence). Trimming removed 2 bases at V and 0 bases at J, with 6 bases between. The CDR3 runs 14 residues. The CDR3 nucleotides are TGTGCCAGCAGTTTAATAAGCAGCACAGATACGCAGTATTTT. As protein: CASSLISSTDTQYF.

This clone occurred a few times. The chain links TRBV11-2 to TRBJ2-7; 12 bases match TRBD2. Germline V gives CDR1 SGHAT, CDR2 FQNNGV. The CDR3 has 17 amino acids. Unmatched junction bases numbered 5, after V lost 2 bases and J lost 0 bases. The CDR3 DNA follows: TGTGCCAGCAGCTTATTCGGACTAGCGGGACCCTCCTACGAGCAGTACTTC. It codes for CASSLFGLAGPSYEQYF. Drawing the rest from reference TRBV11-2 and TRBJ2-7, the complete variable domain is EAGVAQSPRYKIIEKRQSVAFWCNPISGHATLYWYQQILGQGPKLLIQFQNNGVVDDSQLPKDRFSAERLKGVDSTLKIQPAKLEDSAVYLCASSLFGLAGPSYEQYFGPGTRLTVT.

The rearrangement links TRBV5-6 to TRBJ2-3; the match to TRBD2 covers 11 bases. This CDR3 spans 16 amino acids. Germline V gives CDR1 SGHDT, CDR2 YYEEEE. V lost 1 base and J lost 0; bases outside the gene matches: 1. The CDR3 DNA follows: TGTGCCAGCAGCTTGAGACTAGCGGGAAGCACAGATACGCAGTATTTT. Translating it yields CASSLRLAGSTDTQYF.

The chain joins TRBV9 to TRBJ1-1; TRBD1 might be the D (5 bases). Germline CDR1 reads SGDLS; CDR2 reads YYNGEE. The ends were cut back, 4 bases at V and 5 bases at J, with 15 bases in the middle. The CDR3 is 14 residues long. The CDR3 DNA sequence: TGTGCCAGCAGCCCCCGGGCCCGGGGGACTGAAGCTTTCTTT. Its translation: CASSPRARGTEAFF.

CDR3 region: CASSESGLAANTGELFF. The DNA of the CDR3 is TGCGCCAGCAGTGAGTCGGGGCTAGCGGCCAACACCGGGGAGCTGTTTTTT. The J gene is TRBJ2-2, the V gene TRBV10-1, with TRBD2 matching 7 bases. This CDR3 is built from 17 residues. CDR1 and CDR2 (germline): WNHNN, SYGVQD (reference sequence). With V trimmed by 0 bases and J by 2 bases, 6 bases remained unmatched.

The chain has TRBV7-9 and TRBJ1-3, with 8 bases that match TRBD1. Germline trimming cut 5 bases from V and 4 bases from J; bases unmatched to any gene: 4. The CDR3 spans 14 residues. Germline CDR1 reads SEHNR; CDR2 reads FQNEAQ (reference sequence). The CDR3 is CASSPRDRGNTIYF. In nucleotides, the CDR3 is TGTGCCAGCAGCCCGAGGGACAGGGGAAACACCATATATTTT.

This clone turned up a few times. The chain employs TRBV6-4 and TRBJ2-3; 9 bases are shared with TRBD2. The CDR3 has 16 residues. The germline V gene has CDR1 MRHNA and CDR2 SNTAGT. V shed 0 bases, J shed 6 bases, and the junction held 7 bases outside the gene matches. The CDR3 DNA reads TGTGCCAGCAGTGACTCGAGGCTAGCGGGACACGATACGCAGTATTTT. Translation: CASSDSRLAGHDTQYF.

The chain's CDR3 is CASGGGGSEKLFF. The CDR3 region has the DNA TGTGCCAGCGGGGGCGGGGGCAGCGAAAAACTGTTTTTT. This chain uses TRBV2 with TRBJ1-4; D is possibly TRBD1 (6 bases). V was pared by 8 bases and J by 8 bases, with 15 bases between. The germline gives CDR1 SNHLY, CDR2 FYNNEI. This CDR3 has 13 amino acids.

The V gene is TRBV2, the J gene TRBJ2-7, with a weak D call TRBD2 (6 bases). The germline V gene has CDR1 SNHLY and CDR2 FYNNEI. V lost 4 bases and J 0 bases, leaving 13 bases between the germline ends. The CDR3 runs 15 residues. CDR3 protein: CASSAGRDPSYEQYF. The CDR3 DNA sequence: TGTGCCAGCAGTGCCGGGCGGGATCCCTCCTACGAGCAGTACTTC.

As DNA, the CDR3 is TGTGCCAGCAGTAAAGTAGATGGACTAGCGGTGCAGTATTTT. Translated, it gives CASSKVDGLAVQYF. The V gene is TRBV2, the J gene TRBJ2-3; 10 nucleotides match TRBD2. V lost 5 bases, J lost 11 bases, and 10 bases stayed unmatched. The CDR3 is 14 amino acids. Germline CDR1 reads SNHLY; CDR2 reads FYNNEI.

The chain carries TRBV10-2 and TRBJ2-7; 7 bases align to TRBD1. The CDR3 sequence is 16 residues long. Germline V lookup: CDR1 WSHSY, CDR2 SAAADI. V lost 3 bases and J lost 0; bases outside the gene matches: 8. The CDR3 region has the DNA TGCGCCAGCAGTGACCGGGGACAGTTGAGCTCCTACGAGCAGTACTTC. This translates into CASSDRGQLSSYEQYF.

The J gene is TRBJ1-2, the V gene TRBV15; 7 bases line up with TRBD1. Germline values: CDR1 LNHNV, CDR2 YYDKDF (reference sequence). The junction had 14 bases not matched to a gene; V was cut back by 3 bases and J by 4 bases. This CDR3 is built from 17 residues. CDR3 sequence (DNA): TGTGCCACCAGCAGGCCCCAGGGGGACAGAGTGCTCTATGGCTACACCTTC. Its translation: CATSRPQGDRVLYGYTF.

This rearrangement joins TRBV10-3 to TRBJ2-1; D perhaps matches TRBD2 (5 bases). The germline V gene encodes CDR1 ENHRY and CDR2 SYGVKD. Trimming took off 2 bases at V and 7 bases at J, with 6 bases between the two ends. The CDR3 totals 12 residues. The CDR3 DNA follows: TGTGCCATCAGTGAGACTAGGAATGAGCAGTTCTTC. Translated: CAISETRNEQFF.

The chain employs TRBV9 and TRBJ2-1, with a tentative D call TRBD2 (6 bases). This CDR3 is built from 18 residues. The germline CDR1 and CDR2 sequences are SGDLS and YYNGEE. Trimming removed 0 bases from V and 0 bases from J, with 16 bases in between. The CDR3 here is CASSVDGGSGGSYNEQFF. DNA of the CDR3: TGTGCCAGCAGCGTAGATGGTGGGTCCGGGGGCTCCTACAATGAGCAGTTCTTC.

This clone occurred a few times. This chain joins TRBV2 and TRBJ2-5; D is possibly TRBD1 (6 bases). The CDR3 sequence is 13 residues long. Trimming stripped 5 bases from V and 2 bases from J, with 9 bases between. Germline V gene lookup returns CDR1 SNHLY and CDR2 FYNNEI. The CDR3 sequence: CASSRQVQETQYF. In DNA, the CDR3 is TGTGCCAGCAGTCGACAGGTACAAGAGACCCAGTACTTC.